Listed below are T cell receptor beta chains from one sample, sequenced in a study of blood T cell repertoires in COVID-19. The repertoire was sequenced with immunoSEQ multiplex PCR; TCRdb's copy has only in-frame clones and lacks some. Of about 210,000 clones listed, about four fifths are singletons. Sequenced input: PBMCs or T cells enriched from blood (not recorded which). These receptors all stem from a woman aged 45-65 years with acute COVID-19. Each CDR3 is given without its conserved first and last residue. Size is stated for part of the rows, as once, few or many counts, or as a class when the clone is expanded.

TRBJ1-2 . TRBV21-1 12 ASIPGQGNYGYT
TRBJ1-3 . TRBV18 13 ASSPLRDRVNTIY
TRBJ1-2 . TRBV27 11 ASSKGQGGGYT
TRBJ2-1 . TRBV29-1 14 SVETWTSGTLNEQF
TRBJ2-2 . TRBV6-5 13 ASSPGTGGVGELF
TRBJ1-2 . TRBV10-3 12 AISESQNNYGYT
TRBJ1-2 . TRBV10-3 12 AISESAQGNGYT
TRBJ2-3 . TRBV7-2 15 ASSFQKLAGGQDTQY
TRBJ1-6 few TRBV28 13 ASSFGAGGMSPLH
TRBJ1-4 . TRBV4-1 14 ASSQDAGTGGEKLF
TRBJ1-5 . TRBV4-1 14 ASSQLFQGFNQPQH
TRBJ2-7 . TRBV6-2/TRBV6-3 13 ASSFPGTDISEQY
TRBJ1-4 . TRBV24-1 13 ATSDPGGGGEKLF
TRBJ1-6 few TRBV18 12 ASSPGQANSPLH
TRBJ1-2 . TRBV19 11 ASRTLQTNGYT
TRBJ1-6 once TRBV4-3 12 ASAGSSYNSPLH
TRBJ1-4 . TRBV30 9 AWSRNEKLF
TRBJ1-2 . TRBV5-1 11 ASSFDTAYGYT
TRBJ2-5 . TRBV19 12 ASSKTGFQETQY
TRBJ2-3 once TRBV5-1 11 ASRPPTAGTQY
TRBJ1-2 . TRBV10-3 12 AISFGTGGDGYT
TRBJ1-5 . TRBV19 13 ASSIPRALNQPQH
TRBJ1-5 . TRBV5-5 15 ASSPDRVYPPEGPQH
TRBJ2-1 once TRBV10-3 12 AISAGPISDEQF
TRBJ2-3 . TRBV2 11 ASSAQSTDTQY
TRBJ1-2 . TRBV27 15 ASKIQGSGSLNYGYT
TRBJ1-5 . TRBV28 14 ASSLGGAGSNQPQH
TRBJ2-7 few TRBV6-6 15 ASSQRIYSGTIYEQY
TRBJ1-4 . TRBV7-2 13 ASSLAGGVYEKLF
TRBJ2-2 . TRBV5-6 14 ASSLFGQGSTGELF
TRBJ1-1 few TRBV5-1 12 ASSYEQGNTEAF
TRBJ2-3 . TRBV6-5 13 ASRLGGGRADTQY
TRBJ2-1 . TRBV10-3 14 AISESPAGGQNEQF
TRBJ2-7 . TRBV29-1 12 SVDGDRGFYEQY
TRBJ1-2 . TRBV4-3 11 ASSQDSRYGYT
TRBJ2-1 . TRBV5-1 13 ASSRAGEIGNEQF
TRBJ1-1 . TRBV3-1/TRBV3-2 14 ASSQPGGQGGPEAF
TRBJ2-5 few TRBV4-1 13 ASSQEVRLQETQY
TRBJ2-6 . TRBV30 11 AWSPGGANVLT
TRBJ2-7 few TRBV5-6 15 ASSPGLASYEGDEQY
TRBJ1-5 few TRBV11-2 14 ASSLGTALSNQPQH
TRBJ2-3 . TRBV4-2 12 ASRLAGDADTQY
TRBJ1-1 . TRBV2 14 ASSKATTITGGEAF
TRBJ1-2 . TRBV6-1 13 ASSELGHHSYGYT